Listed below are T cell receptor beta chains from one sample, sequenced in a study of CD8 T cells in ankylosing spondylitis. TCRdb analysed the 5' RACE reads with MiXCR anew, one entry per CDR3 protein. In the table there are approximately 200,000 distinct CDR3 sequences, 9.5% to 15% of which are singletons. Specimen: blood, either unsorted or a sorted T cell fraction (not recorded which). Receptors were obtained from a male donor with ankylosing spondylitis or in good health (not recorded which). CDR3s include the opening cysteine and the closing phenylalanine or tryptophan. D genes are given only for firm matches. Only some rows state a clone size, as once, few, many or a class for expanded clones.

D	size	V	J	CDR3	DNA
TRBD2	many	TRBV10-2	TRBJ2-1	CASNPGLAGLRDEQFF	TGCGCCAGCAATCCCGGACTAGCGGGCCTTAGGGATGAGCAGTTCTTC
TRBD2	few	TRBV12-3/TRBV12-4	TRBJ2-5	CASTFATGSGGGTQYF	TGTGCCAGCACCTTCGCGACAGGCTCCGGGGGGGGGACCCAGTACTTC
NA	few	TRBV20-1	TRBJ2-1	CSARGQAKGNEQFF	TGCAGTGCTAGAGGACAGGCCAAGGGCAATGAGCAGTTCTTC
NA	few	TRBV2	TRBJ2-1	CASSEVRDSDEQFF	TGTGCCAGCAGTGAAGTCAGGGATAGCGATGAGCAGTTCTTC
TRBD2	NA	TRBV7-6	TRBJ2-7	CASSFWATSGPSYEQYF	TGTGCCAGCAGCTTTTGGGCCACTAGCGGCCCCTCCTACGAGCAGTACTTC
NA	NA	TRBV9	TRBJ2-1	CASSVAIGTGDAFF	NA
NA	few	TRBV2	TRBJ2-1	CASITQGDNEQFF	TGTGCCAGCATCACCCAGGGTGACAATGAGCAGTTCTTC
NA	NA	TRBV30	TRBJ2-2	CAWSAINRGELFF	TGTGCCTGGAGCGCGATAAATCGCGGGGAGCTGTTTTTT
NA	many	TRBV2	TRBJ2-6	CASRAPIASSGANVLTF	TGTGCCAGCAGGGCCCCTATAGCGTCCTCTGGGGCCAACGTCCTGACTTTC
NA	NA	TRBV21-1	TRBJ2-1	CASSSPPRASGHPAYNEQFF	TGTGCCAGCAGCTCCCCCCCCAGGGCTAGCGGTCACCCAGCCTACAATGAGCAGTTCTTC
NA	NA	TRBV2	TRBJ2-2	CASSSTGWPNTGELFF	TGTGCCAGCAGCTCTACAGGGTGGCCGAACACCGGGGAGCTGTTTTTT
TRBD2	NA	TRBV15	TRBJ2-3	CATSKGRGTDTQYF	TGTGCCACCAGCAAAGGGAGGGGCACAGATACGCAGTATTTT
NA	few	TRBV12-5	TRBJ2-7	CASGFSSPTGIYEQYF	TGTGCTAGTGGTTTCTCATCTCCAACAGGGATCTACGAGCAGTACTTC
NA	few	TRBV5-1	TRBJ2-2	CASSLASAGMNTGELFF	TGCGCCAGCAGCTTGGCTTCGGCAGGGATGAACACCGGGGAGCTGTTTTTT
NA	few	TRBV5-6	TRBJ2-7	CASSSNLYEQYF	TGTGCCAGCAGCTCAAATCTATACGAGCAGTACTTC
TRBD2	few	TRBV20-1	TRBJ2-7	CSARERGGVYEQYF	TGCAGTGCTAGAGAGCGGGGGGGCGTCTACGAGCAGTACTTC
NA	NA	TRBV6-1	TRBJ2-5	CASSPYRPDSRPRETQYF	TGTGCCAGCAGCCCCTACCGGCCCGACTCCCGGCCGCGAGAGACCCAGTACTTC
NA	NA	TRBV5-4	TRBJ2-5	CASSFGDYQETQYF	TGTGCCAGCAGCTTTGGGGACTACCAAGAGACCCAGTACTTC
NA	many	TRBV12-3/TRBV12-4	TRBJ1-1	CASSLGVGHTEAFF	TGTGCCAGCAGTTTGGGGGTTGGACACACTGAAGCTTTCTTT
NA	NA	TRBV7-6	TRBJ2-7	CASSLAPIGEQYF	TGTGCCAGCAGCTTAGCGCCGATTGGGGAGCAGTACTTC